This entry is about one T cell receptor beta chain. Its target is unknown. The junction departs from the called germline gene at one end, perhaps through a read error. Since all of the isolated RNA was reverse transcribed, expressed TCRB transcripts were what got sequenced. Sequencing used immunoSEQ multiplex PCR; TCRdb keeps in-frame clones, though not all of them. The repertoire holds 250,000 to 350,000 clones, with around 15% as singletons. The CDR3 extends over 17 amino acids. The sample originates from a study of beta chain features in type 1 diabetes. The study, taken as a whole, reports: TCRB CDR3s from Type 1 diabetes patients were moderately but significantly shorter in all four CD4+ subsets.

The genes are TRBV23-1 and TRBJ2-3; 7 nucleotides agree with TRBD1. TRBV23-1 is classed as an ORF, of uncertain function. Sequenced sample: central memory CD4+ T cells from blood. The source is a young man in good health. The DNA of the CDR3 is TGCGCCAGCAGTCAATTGATGGGGGACAGTGGCACGGATACGCAGTATTTT. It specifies CASSQLMGDSGTDTQYF.